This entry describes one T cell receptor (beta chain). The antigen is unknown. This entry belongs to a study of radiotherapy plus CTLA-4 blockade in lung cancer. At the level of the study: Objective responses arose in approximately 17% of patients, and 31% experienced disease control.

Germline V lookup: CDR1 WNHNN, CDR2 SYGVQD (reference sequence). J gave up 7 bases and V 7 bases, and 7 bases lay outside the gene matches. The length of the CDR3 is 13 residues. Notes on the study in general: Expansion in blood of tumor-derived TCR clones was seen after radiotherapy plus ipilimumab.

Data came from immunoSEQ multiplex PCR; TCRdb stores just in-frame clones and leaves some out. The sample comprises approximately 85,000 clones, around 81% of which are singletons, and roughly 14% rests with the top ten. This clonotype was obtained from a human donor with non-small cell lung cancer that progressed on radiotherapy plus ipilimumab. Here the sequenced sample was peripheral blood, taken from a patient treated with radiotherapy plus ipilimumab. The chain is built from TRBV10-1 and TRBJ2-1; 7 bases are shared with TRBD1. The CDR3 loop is CASNRGRLNEQFF. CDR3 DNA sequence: TGCGCCAGCAATAGGGGGCGCCTGAATGAGCAGTTCTTC.